These 31 T cell receptor beta chains were sequenced from one sample in a study of control samples from healthy donors and cancer patients. Sequencing used immunoSEQ multiplex PCR; TCRdb keeps in-frame clones, though not all of them. The sample has some 190,000 clones. The sequenced material came from blood. These receptors came from a woman younger than 45 in good health.

The chain couples TRBV24-1 to TRBJ2-2; D possibly corresponds to TRBD1 (6 bases). The ends were cut back, 0 bases at V and 0 bases at J, with 10 bases in the middle. From germline, CDR1 is KGHDR and CDR2 SFDVKD. The CDR3 length is 17 residues. CDR3 DNA sequence: TGTGCCACCAGTGATTTGGGGGCAGGGGCGAACACCGGGGAGCTGTTTTTT. Its protein is CATSDLGAGANTGELFF.

The rearrangement links TRBV14 to TRBJ1-1; D remains ambiguous. This CDR3 has 14 amino acids. Germline V gene sequence: CDR1 SGHDN, CDR2 FVKESK. V lost 5 bases and J lost 0, with 10 bases in between. CDR3: CASSFDRLNTEAFF. The CDR3 DNA is TGTGCCAGCAGCTTCGACCGTCTGAACACTGAAGCTTTCTTT. The variable domain in full, with the rest retrieved from reference TRBV14 and TRBJ1-1, is EAGVTQFPSHSVIEKGQTVTLRCDPISGHDNLYWYRRVMGKEIKFLLHFVKESKQDESGMPNNRFLAERTGGTYSTLKVQPAELEDSGVYFCASSFDRLNTEAFFGQGTRLTVV.

The chain links TRBV2 to TRBJ1-2; 7 bases are a match to TRBD1. The CDR3 consists of 15 residues. The germline V gene encodes CDR1 SNHLY and CDR2 FYNNEI. Germline trimming cut 1 base from V and 4 bases from J; bases unmatched to any gene: 6. The CDR3 DNA follows: TGTGCCAGCAGTGAAGGAGCAGGGGGTCCCTATGGCTACACCTTC. Translated: CASSEGAGGPYGYTF.

The rearrangement joins TRBV5-4 to TRBJ1-4; D may be TRBD1 (5 bases). The germline V and J ends were trimmed by 2 bases and 7 bases, with 12 bases remaining between them. The CDR3 length is 14 residues. Germline-derived CDR1 and CDR2 are SGHNT and YYREEE (reference sequence). The DNA of the CDR3 is TGTGCCAGCAGCTTCGGCAGGGTGGCTGAAAAACTGTTTTTT. This translates into CASSFGRVAEKLFF. The whole variable domain, filled in from reference TRBV5-4 and TRBJ1-4, reads ETGVTQSPTHLIKTRGQQVTLRCSSQSGHNTVSWYQQALGQGPQFIFQYYREEENGRGNFPPRFSGLQFPNYSSELNVNALELDDSALYLCASSFGRVAEKLFFGSGTQLSVL.

This chain joins TRBV18 and TRBJ2-1, with 10 bases aligning to TRBD1. The V and J ends lost 4 bases and 7 bases, in that order; junction bases with no gene match: 10. CDR1 is KGHSH, CDR2 LQKENI, per germline. This CDR3 comprises 16 residues. The CDR3 loop reads CASSRIRDRGSNEQFF. Written as DNA, the CDR3 is TGTGCCAGCTCACGAATCCGGGACAGGGGCTCTAATGAGCAGTTCTTC.

This chain connects TRBV5-1 to TRBJ1-6, with a weak D call TRBD1 (6 bases). V was shortened by 3 bases and J by 3 bases, with 13 bases between the two germline ends. Germline V CDR1 and CDR2: SGHRS, YFSETQ. The CDR3 spans 16 residues. The CDR3 DNA reads as TGCGCCAGCAGCTCGCGGACAGCGGACTATAATTCACCCCTCCACTTT. The encoded protein is CASSSRTADYNSPLHF.

The chain couples TRBV7-2 to TRBJ2-3; D unresolved. Trimming took 4 bases from V and 2 from J, leaving 13 bases between them. The germline gives CDR1 SGHTA, CDR2 FQGNSA. The CDR3 contains 15 residues. The CDR3: CASSSTSRATDTQYF. The DNA for the CDR3 is TGTGCCAGCAGCTCGACATCTAGGGCCACAGATACGCAGTATTTT. Using reference TRBV7-2 and TRBJ2-3 for the parts outside the CDR3, the full variable domain is GAGVSQSPSNKVTEKGKDVELRCDPISGHTALYWYRQSLGQGLEFLIYFQGNSAPDKSGLPSDRFSAERTGGSVSTLTIQRTQQEDSAVYLCASSSTSRATDTQYFGPGTRLTVL.

The chain's CDR3 is CASSLTGSTYEQYF. The CDR3, as DNA: TGTGCCAGCAGCTTGACAGGGTCAACCTACGAGCAGTACTTC. J is TRBJ2-7 and V is TRBV6-6, with TRBD1 identical over 7 bases. Germline trimming cut 6 bases from V and 2 bases from J; bases unmatched to any gene: 7. CDR3 size: 14 residues. Germline V gives CDR1 MNHNY, CDR2 SVGAGI (reference sequence).

Here the CDR3 reads CASSYPGVGDQPQHF. CDR3 bases: TGTGCCAGCAGTTACCCAGGGGTAGGGGATCAGCCCCAGCATTTT. The rearrangement joins TRBV28 to TRBJ1-5; D is perhaps TRBD1 (6 bases). Trimming removed 4 bases at V and 5 bases at J, with 15 bases between. CDR1 and CDR2 (germline): MDHEN, SYDVKM. The CDR3 is made up of 15 amino acids. The variable domain in full, completed from reference TRBV28 and TRBJ1-5, reads DVKVTQSSRYLVKRTGEKVFLECVQDMDHENMFWYRQDPGLGLRLIYFSYDVKMKEKGDIPEGYSVSREKKERFSLILESASTNQTSMYLCASSYPGVGDQPQHFGDGTRLSIL.

The chain employs TRBV24-1 and TRBJ2-2, with 9 bases fitting TRBD1. CDR3 length: 17 amino acids. With 3 bases clipped from V and 9 bases from J, the junction kept 13 bases outside the gene matches. Germline values: CDR1 KGHDR, CDR2 SFDVKD. In DNA form, the CDR3 reads TGTGCCACCAGTGATCCCGGGACAGGGAAGTTAGGACGGGAGCTGTTTTTT. Translating gives CATSDPGTGKLGRELFF.

This chain connects TRBV12-3 or TRBV12-4 to TRBJ1-1; unclear D gene. The CDR3 spans 12 residues. V was shortened by 6 bases and J by 4 bases, with 9 bases between the two germline ends. CDR3 sequence reads: CASSPWGTEAFF. The CDR3 DNA reads TGTGCCAGCAGCCCCTGGGGCACTGAAGCTTTCTTT.

For this clone: It is unclear where the CDR3 begins or ends on the DNA, so no DNA is shown, and the CDR3 is as TCRdb lists it. Other nucleotide sequences from this sample produce the same CDR3. The chain joins TRBV5-1 to TRBJ1-1. The germline CDR1 and CDR2 sequences are SGHRS and YFSETQ. With termini counted, the CDR3 has 14 amino acids. This CDR3 reads CASSLVGEGTEAFF.

The V gene is TRBV7-9, the J gene TRBJ2-4, with D perhaps TRBD1 or TRBD2 (5 bases each). V was trimmed by 4 bases and J by 0 bases, leaving 16 bases between them. This CDR3 region has 17 residues. Germline CDR1 SEHNR, CDR2 FQNEAQ (reference sequence). CDR3 bases: TGTGCCAGCAGCTCGCACCCCCGGGACGGAGCCAAAAACATTCAGTACTTC. It translates to CASSSHPRDGAKNIQYF.

The V gene is TRBV27, the J gene TRBJ1-2, with D unresolved. Germline CDR1 is MNHEY and CDR2 is SMNVEV (reference sequence). This CDR3 region has 13 residues. With 4 bases removed from V and 6 bases from J, the gap between germline ends came to 12 bases. The CDR3 protein is CASSYRGKDGYTF. As DNA, the CDR3 is TGTGCCAGCAGTTATCGGGGAAAGGATGGCTACACCTTC.

The genes are TRBV28 and TRBJ1-6, with D perhaps matching TRBD1 (5 bases). CDR1 and CDR2 from the germline V gene are MDHEN and SYDVKM. Trimming removed 6 bases from V and 1 base from J, with 19 bases in between. This CDR3 has 18 amino acids. CDR3 coding DNA: TGTGCCAGCAGCCCCCGGGGGGGTCCTAGGTCCTATAATTCACCCCTCCACTTT. Encoded protein: CASSPRGGPRSYNSPLHF.

The chain's CDR3 is CASSLASGSANTGELFF. CDR3 bases: TGTGCCAGCAGCTTAGCCTCAGGTTCCGCGAACACCGGGGAGCTGTTTTTT. The genes are TRBV7-8 and TRBJ2-2, with D hard to call. The CDR3 extends over 17 amino acids. Germline V gene sequence: CDR1 SGHVS, CDR2 FQNEAQ. The V and J ends lost 0 bases and 0 bases respectively, with 11 bases between them.

This chain's CDR3 is CAISEPDRGRSPLHF. The CDR3 region has the DNA TGTGCCATCAGTGAGCCGGACAGGGGGCGATCACCCCTCCACTTT. The chain joins TRBV10-3 to TRBJ1-6; 11 bases are shared with TRBD1. The CDR3 runs 15 residues. V lost 2 bases, J lost 10 bases, and 4 bases stayed unmatched. Germline V gene sequence: CDR1 ENHRY, CDR2 SYGVKD.

With respect to this clone: In the same sample, other DNA sequences code for this CDR3. The chain employs TRBV28 and TRBJ1-5; TRBD1 is a possible D gene (5 bases). In germline, CDR1 is MDHEN, CDR2 SYDVKM. V lost 6 bases and J 7 bases, leaving 10 bases between the germline ends. This CDR3 contains 12 residues. The CDR3, as DNA: TGTGCCAGCAGCTCCCGGGGGCAGCCCCAGCATTTT. As protein: CASSSRGQPQHF. The full variable domain, its missing parts supplied by reference TRBV28 and TRBJ1-5, is DVKVTQSSRYLVKRTGEKVFLECVQDMDHENMFWYRQDPGLGLRLIYFSYDVKMKEKGDIPEGYSVSREKKERFSLILESASTNQTSMYLCASSSRGQPQHFGDGTRLSIL.

The chain carries TRBV18 and TRBJ2-5; D is ambiguous. V dropped 4 bases and J dropped 2 bases, with 8 bases sitting between them. The CDR3 covers 13 residues. Per germline, CDR1 KGHSH and CDR2 LQKENI. CDR3 region: CASSQGSQETQYF. In DNA, the CDR3 is TGTGCCAGCTCACAAGGATCGCAAGAGACCCAGTACTTC.

V usage is TRBV7-2 and J usage is TRBJ2-1; D is perhaps TRBD2 (5 bases). Germline V gene lookup returns CDR1 SGHTA and CDR2 FQGNSA. Between the trimmed V and J ends, which lost 1 base and 15 bases, there was a span of 10 bases. This CDR3 has 11 residues. CDR3 amino acids: CASSLGGVGFF. The CDR3 region has the DNA TGTGCCAGCAGCTTAGGGGGAGTCGGGTTCTTC.

The rearrangement joins TRBV2 to TRBJ2-2; TRBD2 aligns across 7 bases. Per germline, CDR1 SNHLY and CDR2 FYNNEI. J gave up 6 bases and V 9 bases, and 1 base lay outside the gene matches. The CDR3 loop spans 11 amino acids. Here the CDR3 reads CARAGSGELFF. As DNA, the CDR3 is TGTGCCAGAGCGGGGTCCGGGGAGCTGTTTTTT.

This chain uses TRBV12-3 or TRBV12-4 with TRBJ2-7, with a possible D match to TRBD1 (5 bases). This CDR3 spans 13 amino acids. With 0 bases removed from V and 6 bases from J, the gap between germline ends came to 9 bases. Here the CDR3 DNA reads TGTGCCAGCAGTTTAGCGGGGCTTGGCGAGCAGTACTTC. This gives the protein CASSLAGLGEQYF.

This chain links TRBV10-3 with TRBJ1-2; TRBD1 is a possible D gene (5 bases). Trimming stripped 4 bases from V and 2 bases from J, with 17 bases between. The CDR3 is made up of 16 amino acids. Germline values: CDR1 ENHRY, CDR2 SYGVKD. CDR3 sequence reads: CAISVILRGDNYGYTF. DNA of the CDR3: TGTGCCATCAGTGTGATCTTAAGGGGCGACAACTATGGCTACACCTTC.

The V call is TRBV29-1, the J call TRBJ1-6; a weak D match, TRBD1 (5 bases). From germline, CDR1 is SQVTM and CDR2 ANQGSEA. V was shortened by 7 bases and J by 7 bases, with 14 bases between the two germline ends. This CDR3 has 13 residues. CDR3 bases: TGCAGCGCCGCAGTGACAGTAAATTCACCCCTCCACTTT. Its translation is CSAAVTVNSPLHF.

The chain carries TRBV25-1 and TRBJ2-7, with D unresolved. The V and J ends lost 3 bases and 4 bases respectively, with 16 bases between them. Germline CDR1 and CDR2: MGHDK and SYGVNS. The CDR3 has 15 residues. CDR3 sequence reads: CASSDPRGPIYEQYF. The CDR3 coding sequence is TGTGCCAGCAGTGACCCACGCGGACCCATATACGAGCAGTACTTC.

The V and J genes are TRBV19 and TRBJ1-5; the D gene is possibly TRBD1 (6 bases). CDR1 and CDR2 from the germline V gene are LNHDA and SQIVND (reference sequence). V shed 4 bases and J shed 7 bases, with 8 bases lying between them. The CDR3 covers 12 residues. The CDR3: CASSSGQQPQHF. The CDR3 region has the DNA TGTGCCAGTAGTAGTGGACAGCAGCCCCAGCATTTT. The whole variable domain, filled in from reference TRBV19 and TRBJ1-5, reads DGGITQSPKYLFRKEGQNVTLSCEQNLNHDAMYWYRQDPGQGLRLIYYSQIVNDFQKGDIAEGYSVSREKKESFPLTVTSAQKNPTAFYLCASSSGQQPQHFGDGTRLSIL.

V gene TRBV4-1 combines with J gene TRBJ2-1; D gene unclear. CDR1 and CDR2 (germline): MGHRA, YSYEKL. The CDR3 is 12 amino acids. The V end lost 3 bases, the J end lost 7 bases, and 7 bases lay between the germline ends. CDR3 in amino acids: CASSQGSNEQFF. CDR3 nucleotide sequence: TGCGCCAGCAGCCAGGGCAGTAATGAGCAGTTCTTC.

The CDR3 protein is CASSLMGRGTSQETQYF. The CDR3 DNA is TGTGCCAGCAGCTTAATGGGTAGGGGGACTTCCCAAGAGACCCAGTACTTC. This chain uses TRBV7-2 with TRBJ2-5, with D perhaps assigned TRBD1 or TRBD2 (6 bases each). Between the trimmed V and J ends, which lost 2 bases and 1 base, there was a span of 17 bases. The CDR3 loop spans 17 amino acids. Germline CDR1 SGHTA, CDR2 FQGNSA. Full variable domain (outside the CDR3, taken from reference TRBV7-2 and TRBJ2-5): GAGVSQSPSNKVTEKGKDVELRCDPISGHTALYWYRQSLGQGLEFLIYFQGNSAPDKSGLPSDRFSAERTGGSVSTLTIQRTQQEDSAVYLCASSLMGRGTSQETQYFGPGTRLLVL.

The J gene is TRBJ2-1, the V gene TRBV4-1; no clear D. V gave up 0 bases and J gave up 12 bases, with 9 bases separating them. Per the germline V gene, CDR1 is MGHRA and CDR2 is YSYEKL. The CDR3 totals 12 residues. The CDR3 DNA follows: TGCGCCAGCAGCCAAGATGGTCTGCGGCAGTTCTTC. It is translated as CASSQDGLRQFF.

This chain joins TRBV5-1 and TRBJ2-2, with D hard to call. The germline CDR1 and CDR2 sequences are SGHRS and YFSETQ. The V gene lost 0 bases and the J gene lost 1 base, with 10 bases spanning the gap. The length of the CDR3 is 16 residues. As DNA, the CDR3 is TGCGCCAGCAGCTTGGACCCCGGCGGGAACACCGGGGAGCTGTTTTTT. It translates to CASSLDPGGNTGELFF. Complete variable domain (other parts from reference TRBV5-1 and TRBJ2-2): KAGVTQTPRYLIKTRGQQVTLSCSPISGHRSVSWYQQTPGQGLQFLFEYFSETQRNKGNFPGRFSGRQFSNSRSEMNVSTLELGDSALYLCASSLDPGGNTGELFFGEGSRLTVL.

The rearrangement joins TRBV9 to TRBJ1-2; D not resolved. Germline V gives CDR1 SGDLS, CDR2 YYNGEE. The CDR3 covers 18 residues. Trimming left V 1 base short and J 0 bases short, with 19 bases between. The CDR3 bases are TGTGCCAGCAGCGTATCCTCTCCCGGGGTTAAGCCTAACTATGGCTACACCTTC. Translated, it gives CASSVSSPGVKPNYGYTF.